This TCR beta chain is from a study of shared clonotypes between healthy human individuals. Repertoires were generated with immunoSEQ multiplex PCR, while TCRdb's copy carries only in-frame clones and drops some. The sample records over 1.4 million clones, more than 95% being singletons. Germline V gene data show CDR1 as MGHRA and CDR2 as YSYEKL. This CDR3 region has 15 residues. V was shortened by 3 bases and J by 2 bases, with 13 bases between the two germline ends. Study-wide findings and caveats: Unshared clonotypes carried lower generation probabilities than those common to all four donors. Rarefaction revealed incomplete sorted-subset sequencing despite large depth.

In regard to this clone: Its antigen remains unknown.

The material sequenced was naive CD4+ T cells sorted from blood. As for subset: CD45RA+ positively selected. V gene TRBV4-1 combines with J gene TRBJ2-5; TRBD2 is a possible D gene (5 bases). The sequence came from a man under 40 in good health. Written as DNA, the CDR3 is TGCGCCAGCAGCCACTCACTAGTGGTGCAAGAGACCCAGTACTTC. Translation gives CASSHSLVVQETQYF.